This T cell receptor beta chain was documented in a study of a mutant IDH1 vaccine in newly diagnosed glioma. About this clone: Antigen specificity is unknown.

Time point defined: week 11, during vaccination. Doses of 300 ug of mutant IDH1 20-mer peptide were given with topical imiquimod. Germline-derived CDR1 and CDR2 are GTSNPN and SVGIG (reference sequence). Deletions cut 3 bases from V and 2 bases from J, with 4 bases between. The CDR3 covers 11 residues. Only in-frame clones appear in the TCRdb table, and some are missing; sequencing was by immunoSEQ multiplex PCR. The sample holds 110,000 or so clones, 90% seen once. This TCR was sampled from a woman aged 45-65 years with glioma. The sequences come from PBMCs, collected from a glioma patient whose treatment included an IDH1 peptide vaccine. V is TRBV30 and J is TRBJ2-5, with D unclear. CDR3 nucleotides: TGTGCCTGGAGGAAACAAGAGACCCAGTACTTC. It specifies CAWRKQETQYF.